This paragraph reports one T cell receptor beta chain. These data originate in a study of T cell responses to AZD1222 COVID-19 vaccine. V was clipped by 3 bases and J by 8 bases, with 14 bases between them. Germline V gene lookup returns CDR1 LGHNA and CDR2 YNFKEQ. The CDR3 covers 14 residues. The method was immunoSEQ multiplex PCR; TCRdb's version includes in-frame clones alone and lacks a portion of them. The sample shows about 100,000 clones, more than 75% of them seen only once. Source: peripheral blood, taken on day 0 of AZD1222 vaccination. The source is an adult in good health. This chain links TRBV4-2 with TRBJ2-1; a weak D match, TRBD2 (6 bases). This CDR3 is CASSQAGLLDEQFF. Here the CDR3 DNA reads TGTGCCAGCAGCCAGGCGGGACTCCTCGATGAGCAGTTCTTC.